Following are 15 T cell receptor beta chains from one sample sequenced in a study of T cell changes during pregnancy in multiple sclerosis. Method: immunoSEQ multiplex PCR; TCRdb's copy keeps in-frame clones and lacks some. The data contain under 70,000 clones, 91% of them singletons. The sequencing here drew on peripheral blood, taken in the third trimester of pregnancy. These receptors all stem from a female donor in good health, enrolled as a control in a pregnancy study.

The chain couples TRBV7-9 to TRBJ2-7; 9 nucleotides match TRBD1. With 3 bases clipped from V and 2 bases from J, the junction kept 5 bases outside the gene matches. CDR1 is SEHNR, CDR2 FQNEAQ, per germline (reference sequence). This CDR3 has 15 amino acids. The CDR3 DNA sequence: TGTGCCAGCAGCTTTACAGGGGGCTCGGCCTACGAGCAGTACTTC. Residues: CASSFTGGSAYEQYF.

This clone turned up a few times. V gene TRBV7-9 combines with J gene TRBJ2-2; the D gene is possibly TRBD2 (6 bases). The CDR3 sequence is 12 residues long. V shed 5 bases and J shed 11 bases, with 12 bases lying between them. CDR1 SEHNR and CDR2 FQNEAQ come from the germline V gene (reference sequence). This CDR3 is CASSAGRPELFF. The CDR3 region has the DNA TGTGCCAGCAGCGCGGGACGGCCCGAGCTGTTTTTT.

As DNA, the CDR3 is TGTGCCAGCAGCGCGTCGACAGGGAACACTGAAGCTTTCTTT. Its translation: CASSASTGNTEAFF. V usage is TRBV11-3 and J usage is TRBJ1-1; perhaps TRBD1 as D (6 bases). CDR3 size: 14 residues. Trimming removed 5 bases from V and 1 base from J, with 11 bases in between. The V gene's germline CDR1 is SGHNT and CDR2 YENEEA.

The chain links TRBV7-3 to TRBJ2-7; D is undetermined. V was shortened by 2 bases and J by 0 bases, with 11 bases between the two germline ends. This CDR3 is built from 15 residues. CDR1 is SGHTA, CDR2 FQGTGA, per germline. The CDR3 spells CASSLFGGNSYEQYF. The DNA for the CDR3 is TGTGCCAGCAGCTTATTCGGCGGAAACTCCTACGAGCAGTACTTC.

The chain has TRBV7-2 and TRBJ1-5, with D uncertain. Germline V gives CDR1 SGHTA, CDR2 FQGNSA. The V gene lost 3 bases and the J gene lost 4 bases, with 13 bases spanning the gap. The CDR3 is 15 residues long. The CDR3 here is CASSLGRTGNQPQHF. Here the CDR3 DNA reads TGTGCCAGCAGCTTGGGGAGAACCGGGAATCAGCCCCAGCATTTT.

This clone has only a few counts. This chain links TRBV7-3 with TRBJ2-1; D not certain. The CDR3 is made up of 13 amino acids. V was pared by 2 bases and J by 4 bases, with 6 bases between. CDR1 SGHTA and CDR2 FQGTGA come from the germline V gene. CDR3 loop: CASSLSAYNEQFF. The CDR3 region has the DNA TGTGCCAGCAGCTTATCAGCGTACAATGAGCAGTTCTTC.

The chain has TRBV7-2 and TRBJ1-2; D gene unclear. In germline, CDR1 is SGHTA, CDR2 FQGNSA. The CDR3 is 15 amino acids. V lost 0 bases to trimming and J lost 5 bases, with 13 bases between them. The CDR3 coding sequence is TGTGCCAGCAGCTTAGCGCTCAGGAAACTTTATGGCTACACCTTC. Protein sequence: CASSLALRKLYGYTF.

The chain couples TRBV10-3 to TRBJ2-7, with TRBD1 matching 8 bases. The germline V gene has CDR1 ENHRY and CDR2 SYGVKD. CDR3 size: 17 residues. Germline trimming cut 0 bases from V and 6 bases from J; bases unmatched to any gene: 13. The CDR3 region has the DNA TGTGCCATCAGTGAGTCGAGACAGGGGACCTTATCTAGCGAGCAGTACTTC. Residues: CAISESRQGTLSSEQYF.

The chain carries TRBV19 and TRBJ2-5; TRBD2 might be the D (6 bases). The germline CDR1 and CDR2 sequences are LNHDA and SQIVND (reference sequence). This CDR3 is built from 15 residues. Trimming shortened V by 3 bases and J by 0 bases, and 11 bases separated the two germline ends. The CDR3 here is CASSISGVYQETQYF. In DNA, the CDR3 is TGTGCCAGTAGTATCTCGGGGGTTTACCAAGAGACCCAGTACTTC.

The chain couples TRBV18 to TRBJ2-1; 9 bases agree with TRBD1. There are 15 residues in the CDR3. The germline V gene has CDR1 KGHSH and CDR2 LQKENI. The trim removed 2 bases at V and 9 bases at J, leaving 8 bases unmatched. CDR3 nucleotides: TGTGCCAGCTCACCATTAGAACAGGGGGCAGGTGAGCAGTTCTTC. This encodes CASSPLEQGAGEQFF. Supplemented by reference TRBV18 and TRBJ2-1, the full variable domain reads NAGVMQNPRHLVRRRGQEARLRCSPMKGHSHVYWYRQLPEEGLKFMVYLQKENIIDESGMPKERFSAEFPKEGPSILRIQQVVRGDSAAYFCASSPLEQGAGEQFFGPGTRLTVL.

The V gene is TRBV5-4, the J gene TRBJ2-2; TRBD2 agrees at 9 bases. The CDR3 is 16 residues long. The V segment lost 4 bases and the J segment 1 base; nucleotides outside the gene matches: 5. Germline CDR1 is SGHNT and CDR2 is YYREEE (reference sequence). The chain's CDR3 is CASSLGLARNTGELFF. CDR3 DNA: TGTGCCAGCAGCCTTGGACTAGCGAGGAACACCGGGGAGCTGTTTTTT.

The CDR3: CASSGQDSRYNEQFF. The DNA of the CDR3 is TGTGCCAGCAGTGGGCAGGACTCCCGTTACAATGAGCAGTTCTTC. The V and J genes are TRBV2 and TRBJ2-1, with D maybe TRBD2 (5 bases). The CDR3 totals 15 residues. Trimming took off 4 bases at V and 4 bases at J, with 14 bases between the two ends. Germline lookup yields CDR1 SNHLY and CDR2 FYNNEI.

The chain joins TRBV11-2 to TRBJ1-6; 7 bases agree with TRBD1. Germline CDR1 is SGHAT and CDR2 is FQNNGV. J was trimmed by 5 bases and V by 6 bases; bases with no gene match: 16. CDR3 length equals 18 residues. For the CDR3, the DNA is TGTGCCAGCAGACGGGACAGCTCTATCCAAAAAAATAATTCACCCCTCCACTTT. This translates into CASRRDSSIQKNNSPLHF.

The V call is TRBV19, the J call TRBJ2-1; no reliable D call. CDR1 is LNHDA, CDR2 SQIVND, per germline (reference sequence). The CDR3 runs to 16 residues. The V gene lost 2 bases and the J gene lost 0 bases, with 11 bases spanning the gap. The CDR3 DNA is TGTGCCAGTAGTATATTCGGTAGTACCTCCTACAATGAGCAGTTCTTC. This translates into CASSIFGSTSYNEQFF.

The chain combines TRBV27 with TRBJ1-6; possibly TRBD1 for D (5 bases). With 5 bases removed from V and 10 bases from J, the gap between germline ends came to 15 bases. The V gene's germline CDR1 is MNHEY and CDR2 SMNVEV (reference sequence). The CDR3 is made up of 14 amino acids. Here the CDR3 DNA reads TGTGCCAGCAGTACCCCAGGGATCCGGTCACCCCTCCACTTT. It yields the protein CASSTPGIRSPLHF.